The 2 T cell receptor beta chains reported below all come from one sample, sequenced in a study of blood T cell repertoires in COVID-19 (dated by TCRdb to about 2020). Receptor libraries were prepared by the immunoSEQ multiplex PCR assay. The source is immuneACCESS, and TCRdb retained only in-frame sequences with V and J called. Part of the clones is not carried over; for the studies checked, unresolved V genes explain less than half of this, and the remainder is unexplained. This sample gives over 150,000 clones in total; more than 75% of them show up just once. Of the sample, approximately 0.62% falls within the top ten clones. Sequencing used peripheral blood. The receptors derive from a man in his 60s with COVID-19, enrolled during active disease.

The rearrangement uses TRBV15 and TRBJ2-1, with 10 bases fitting TRBD1. The CDR3 has 16 amino acids. V was pared by 2 bases and J by 3 bases, with 4 bases of the junction left unmatched. The germline V gene has CDR1 LNHNV and CDR2 YYDKDF (reference sequence). The chain's CDR3 is CATSRQTGGGYNEQFF. Written as DNA, the CDR3 is TGTGCCACCAGCAGACAGACAGGGGGCGGCTACAATGAGCAGTTCTTC. Drawing the rest from reference TRBV15 and TRBJ2-1, the complete variable domain is DAMVIQNPRYQVTQFGKPVTLSCSQTLNHNVMYWYQQKSSQAPKLLFHYYDKDFNNEADTPDNFQSRRPNTSFCFLDIRSPGLGDTAMYLCATSRQTGGGYNEQFFGPGTRLTVL.

This CDR3 reads CASSLSDRRNTEAFF. As DNA, the CDR3 is TGTGCCAGCAGCCTTTCAGACAGGAGGAACACTGAAGCTTTCTTT. V usage is TRBV3-1 (or the pseudogene TRBV3-2) and J usage is TRBJ1-1; D perhaps matches TRBD1 (6 bases). The ends were cut back, 4 bases at V and 1 base at J, with 13 bases in the middle. Germline V gene data show CDR1 as LGHDT and CDR2 as YNNKEL (reference sequence). The CDR3 contains 15 residues.